A selection of T cell receptor beta chains follows, all from one sample in a study of identifying expanded T cells in peripheral blood. Using immunoSEQ multiplex PCR, the repertoire was profiled, and TCRdb retains in-frame clones only, with some absent. The sample records around 91,000 clones, around 88% being singletons. Source material: blood. All receptors come from a person aged 18-70 years in good health. CDR3s include the opening cysteine and the closing phenylalanine or tryptophan. A D gene is named only where the DNA matches it firmly. Only part of the rows carry a size: once, few, many, or a class if the clone is expanded.

j_gene: TRBJ1-1; v_gene: TRBV29-1; abundance: NA; d_gene: NA; CDR3aa: CSVVYTEAFF; CDR3nt: TGCAGCGTTGTCTACACTGAAGCTTTCTTT
j_gene: TRBJ2-1; v_gene: TRBV19; abundance: once; d_gene: NA; CDR3aa: CASSIMGTYNEQFF; CDR3nt: TGTGCCAGTAGTATAATGGGAACCTACAATGAGCAGTTCTTC
j_gene: TRBJ2-3; v_gene: TRBV2; abundance: NA; d_gene: TRBD2; CDR3aa: CAGLSRRESGADTQYF; CDR3nt: TGTGCCGGGCTGTCCCGGCGGGAGAGTGGTGCAGATACGCAGTATTTT
j_gene: TRBJ2-1; v_gene: TRBV12-5; abundance: once; d_gene: NA; CDR3aa: CASGSTGTHINKQFF; CDR3nt: TGTGCTAGTGGTTCCACCGGGACCCACATCAATAAGCAGTTCTTC
j_gene: TRBJ2-5; v_gene: TRBV7-6; abundance: NA; d_gene: NA; CDR3aa: CASSLGLIQETQYF; CDR3nt: TGTGCCAGCAGCCTTGGACTAATCCAAGAGACCCAGTACTTC
j_gene: TRBJ2-3; v_gene: TRBV28; abundance: NA; d_gene: NA; CDR3aa: CASRPSGGASTDTQYF; CDR3nt: TGTGCCAGCAGACCCTCCGGCGGGGCCAGCACAGATACGCAGTATTTT
j_gene: TRBJ2-7; v_gene: TRBV18; abundance: NA; d_gene: TRBD2; CDR3aa: CASSRLAGRAGGTYEQYF; CDR3nt: TGTGCCAGCTCCCGACTAGCGGGGAGAGCGGGGGGTACCTACGAGCAGTACTTC
j_gene: TRBJ2-1; v_gene: TRBV13; abundance: NA; d_gene: TRBD2; CDR3aa: CASSLALREGLGEQFF; CDR3nt: TGTGCCAGCAGCTTAGCTTTACGGGAGGGCCTGGGTGAGCAGTTCTTC
j_gene: TRBJ2-1; v_gene: TRBV11-2; abundance: NA; d_gene: NA; CDR3aa: CASRGLNEQFF; CDR3nt: TGTGCCAGCAGAGGCCTCAATGAGCAGTTCTTC
j_gene: TRBJ2-5; v_gene: TRBV11-1; abundance: NA; d_gene: TRBD2; CDR3aa: CASSLVGGSPSETQYF; CDR3nt: TGTGCCAGCAGCTTAGTGGGCGGGAGCCCCTCGGAGACCCAGTACTTC
j_gene: TRBJ1-5; v_gene: TRBV7-2; abundance: NA; d_gene: NA; CDR3aa: CASSLGGGGNQPQHF; CDR3nt: TGTGCCAGCAGCTTAGGAGGCGGGGGGAATCAGCCCCAGCATTTT
j_gene: TRBJ2-1; v_gene: TRBV19; abundance: NA; d_gene: NA; CDR3aa: CASSIARTYNEQFF; CDR3nt: TGTGCCAGTAGTATAGCCAGGACATACAATGAGCAGTTCTTC
j_gene: TRBJ2-5; v_gene: TRBV6-4; abundance: NA; d_gene: TRBD2; CDR3aa: CASSEVAGEKETQYF; CDR3nt: TGTGCCAGCAGTGAGGTAGCGGGGGAGAAAGAGACCCAGTACTTC
j_gene: TRBJ2-5; v_gene: TRBV5-1; abundance: once; d_gene: NA; CDR3aa: CASSYFDSQETQYF; CDR3nt: TGCGCCAGCAGTTACTTTGACAGCCAAGAGACCCAGTACTTC
j_gene: TRBJ2-2; v_gene: TRBV11-3; abundance: NA; d_gene: NA; CDR3aa: CASSPGPANTGELFF; CDR3nt: TGTGCCAGCAGCCCCGGTCCCGCTAACACCGGGGAGCTGTTTTTT
j_gene: TRBJ2-3; v_gene: TRBV30; abundance: once; d_gene: TRBD2; CDR3aa: CAWRIPWTSGGAIQGASTDTQYF; CDR3nt: TGTGCCTGGAGAATCCCCTGGACTAGCGGGGGGGCCATACAAGGAGCTAGCACAGATACGCAGTATTTT
j_gene: TRBJ2-7; v_gene: TRBV5-6; abundance: NA; d_gene: NA; CDR3aa: CASSANRYEQYF; CDR3nt: TGTGCCAGCAGCGCCAATAGGTACGAGCAGTACTTC
j_gene: TRBJ2-1; v_gene: TRBV29-1; abundance: NA; d_gene: TRBD1; CDR3aa: CSVPTGWSSYNEQFF; CDR3nt: TGCAGCGTCCCGACAGGGTGGAGCTCCTACAATGAGCAGTTCTTC
j_gene: TRBJ1-1; v_gene: TRBV2; abundance: NA; d_gene: NA; CDR3aa: CARRGPNTEAFF; CDR3nt: TGTGCCAGACGGGGCCCGAACACTGAAGCTTTCTTT